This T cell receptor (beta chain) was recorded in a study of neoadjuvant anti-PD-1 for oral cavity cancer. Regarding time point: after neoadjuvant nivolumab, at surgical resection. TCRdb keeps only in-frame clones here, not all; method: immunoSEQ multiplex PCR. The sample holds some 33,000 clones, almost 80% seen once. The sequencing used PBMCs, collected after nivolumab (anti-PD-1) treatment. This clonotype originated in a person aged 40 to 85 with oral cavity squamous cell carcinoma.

CDR3 loop: CASSQIDNEQFF. Here the CDR3 DNA reads TGCGCCAGCAGCCAGATAGACAATGAGCAGTTCTTC. The chain joins TRBV4-1 to TRBJ2-1; D call uncertain. There are 12 residues in the CDR3. V was cut by 3 bases and J by 5 bases, with 5 bases left in between. The germline CDR1 and CDR2 sequences are MGHRA and YSYEKL.